This T cell receptor (beta chain) is drawn from a study of OX40 agonist ivuxolimab in advanced cancers. Study-level information: Six ivuxolimab dose levels, 0.01 to 10 mg/kg, were given intravenously every 2 weeks.

The method was immunoSEQ multiplex PCR; TCRdb's version includes in-frame clones alone and lacks a portion of them. The repertoire includes tens of thousands of clones, less than 90% of them detected once, and roughly 25% sits in the top ten. Drawing of blood for sampling happened at baseline, at cycle 4 day 1, and at cycle 7 day 1. CDR1 and CDR2 (germline): SGHTA, FQGTGA. The CDR3 has 15 amino acids. J was trimmed by 4 bases and V by 1 base; bases with no gene match: 5. The receptor comes from an adult with an advanced solid tumor such as melanoma, head and neck, liver or kidney cancer. The material sequenced was CD4+ or CD8+ T cells sorted from blood, taken in a trial of the OX40 agonist ivuxolimab. This rearrangement joins TRBV7-3 to TRBJ2-7; 9 bases line up with TRBD1. In nucleotides, the CDR3 is TGTGCCAGCAGCTTAATCGGGACAGGGTTTTACGAGCAGTACTTC. As protein: CASSLIGTGFYEQYF.